One sample yielded the 2 T cell receptor beta chains listed below, sequenced in a study of blood T cell repertoires in COVID-19. The method was immunoSEQ multiplex PCR; TCRdb's version includes in-frame clones alone and lacks a portion of them. The sample yields 330,000 or so clones, 80% to 90% seen once. The specimen sequenced was PBMCs or T cells enriched from blood (not recorded which). These receptors came from a man aged 40-49 years in a cohort exposed to, infected with or recovered from COVID-19 (not recorded which).

CDR3 protein: CASSQAGYEQYF. Here the CDR3 DNA reads TGTGCCAGCAGCCAAGCAGGCTACGAGCAGTACTTC. The genes are TRBV3-1 (or the pseudogene TRBV3-2) and TRBJ2-7; D is undetermined. The germline CDR1 and CDR2 sequences are LGHDT and YNNKEL (reference sequence). The ends were cut back, 1 base at V and 3 bases at J, with 4 bases in the middle. This CDR3 has 12 amino acids.

Notes on this clone: Other DNA sequences of this sample code for an identical CDR3. The chain joins TRBV27 to TRBJ1-2; 7 nucleotides agree with TRBD1. Germline assignment: CDR1 MNHEY and CDR2 SMNVEV (reference sequence). V lost 5 bases, J lost 6 bases, and 9 bases stayed unmatched. The CDR3 sequence is 14 residues long. The CDR3 is CASSPNRGQDGYTF. CDR3 DNA sequence: TGTGCCAGCAGTCCTAACAGGGGCCAGGATGGCTACACCTTC.